Following are 22 T cell receptor beta chains from one sample sequenced in a study of blood T cell repertoires in COVID-19. The assay was immunoSEQ multiplex PCR, and TCRdb's table has in-frame clones only and misses some. This table holds roughly 140,000 clones, around 89% found once. Sequenced sample: peripheral blood. These receptors came from a woman in her sixties with active COVID-19.

This chain uses TRBV7-2 with TRBJ1-6; unclear D gene. CDR1 is SGHTA and CDR2 is FQGNSA in the germline V gene. The CDR3 runs to 16 residues. V shed 2 bases and J shed 0 bases, with 8 bases lying between them. The CDR3 nucleotides are TGTGCCAGCAGCTTACGAATTAGCTCCTATAATTCACCCCTCCACTTT. Encoded protein: CASSLRISSYNSPLHF.

CDR3 in DNA: TGTGCCAGTAAAGGTAGCGGTACGGCGAACACCGGGGAGCTGTTTTTT. Its protein product is CASKGSGTANTGELFF. The rearrangement joins TRBV19 to TRBJ2-2, with TRBD2 as a possible D gene (6 bases). The CDR3 is 16 amino acids. Trimming removed 7 bases from V and 0 bases from J, with 15 bases in between. Germline V lookup: CDR1 LNHDA, CDR2 SQIVND (reference sequence).

This chain joins TRBV6-2 or TRBV6-3 and TRBJ2-3; the match to TRBD2 covers 8 bases. Germline CDR1 reads MNHEY; CDR2 reads SVGEGT. The CDR3 is 15 residues long. After removal of 2 bases from V and 3 bases from J, the junction contained 4 bases not matched to a gene. In DNA, the CDR3 is TGTGCCAGCAGTTACGTCAGCGGGGGTACAGATACGCAGTATTTT. Protein product: CASSYVSGGTDTQYF.

The genes are TRBV5-1 and TRBJ1-1; no firm D call. The ends were cut back, 0 bases at V and 7 bases at J, with 10 bases in the middle. This CDR3 has 13 amino acids. CDR1 is SGHRS and CDR2 is YFSETQ in the germline V gene. The CDR3 is CASSLGSTGEAFF. The CDR3 coding sequence is TGCGCCAGCAGCTTGGGATCGACGGGTGAAGCTTTCTTT.

V is TRBV28 and J is TRBJ1-3; D remains unclear. Germline CDR1 MDHEN, CDR2 SYDVKM. The germline V and J ends were trimmed by 6 bases and 2 bases, with 8 bases remaining between them. This CDR3 has 13 residues. The CDR3 protein is CASRRVTGNTIYF. For the CDR3, the DNA is TGTGCCAGCAGAAGAGTAACTGGAAACACCATATATTTT. The full variable domain, completed using reference TRBV28 and TRBJ1-3, is DVKVTQSSRYLVKRTGEKVFLECVQDMDHENMFWYRQDPGLGLRLIYFSYDVKMKEKGDIPEGYSVSREKKERFSLILESASTNQTSMYLCASRRVTGNTIYFGEGSWLTVV.

The chain is built from TRBV4-1 and TRBJ1-5; tentatively, D is TRBD1 (5 bases). Germline CDR1 reads MGHRA; CDR2 reads YSYEKL. Trimming removed 6 bases at V and 1 base at J, with 10 bases between. This CDR3 region has 14 residues. CDR3 residues: CASRSQGSNQPQHF. In nucleotides, the CDR3 is TGCGCCAGCAGATCGCAGGGAAGCAATCAGCCCCAGCATTTT.

The sample holds one count of this clone. The V and J genes are TRBV9 and TRBJ1-1, with 7 bases identical to TRBD1. V shed 0 bases and J 3 bases; nucleotides not matched to a gene: 8. The germline V gene has CDR1 SGDLS and CDR2 YYNGEE. The CDR3 runs 16 residues. In DNA form, the CDR3 reads TGTGCCAGCAGCGTAGTTGAGGCAGGGGGATACACTGAAGCTTTCTTT. Amino acid sequence: CASSVVEAGGYTEAFF.

This clone appeared once. This chain links TRBV7-9 with TRBJ1-2, with 10 bases that match TRBD1. The ends lost 1 base at V and 5 bases at J; junction bases unmatched: 4. This CDR3 is built from 15 residues. The germline CDR1 and CDR2 sequences are SEHNR and FQNEAQ (reference sequence). The CDR3 sequence: CASSLETGGAYGYTF. As DNA, the CDR3 is TGTGCCAGCAGCTTAGAGACAGGGGGCGCATATGGCTACACCTTC.

The sample holds one count of this clone. This chain uses TRBV5-1 with TRBJ2-3; D perhaps matches TRBD2 (6 bases). Trimming took 2 bases from V and 0 from J, leaving 13 bases between them. The CDR3 length is 16 residues. From germline, CDR1 is SGHRS and CDR2 YFSETQ. The CDR3 DNA reads TGCGCCAGCAGCTTCATAGCAGGGACTAGCACAGATACGCAGTATTTT. It specifies CASSFIAGTSTDTQYF.

This chain connects TRBV7-8 to TRBJ1-5, with TRBD1 identical over 9 bases. With V trimmed by 5 bases and J by 3 bases, 8 bases remained unmatched. CDR1 is SGHVS, CDR2 FQNEAQ, per germline. The length of the CDR3 is 16 residues. In DNA form, the CDR3 reads TGTGCCAGCAGCACGGGACAGGGAAGGGTCAATCAGCCCCAGCATTTT. Translating gives CASSTGQGRVNQPQHF.

The gene calls are TRBV4-2 and TRBJ2-7, with 15 bases identical to TRBD2. The CDR3 runs to 15 residues. V was pared by 0 bases and J by 10 bases, with 4 bases of the junction left unmatched. The germline gives CDR1 LGHNA, CDR2 YNFKEQ. This chain's CDR3 is CASSQERGLAGGQYF. The DNA for the CDR3 is TGTGCCAGCAGCCAAGAGAGGGGACTAGCGGGAGGCCAGTACTTC.

This chain joins TRBV27 and TRBJ1-4; D gene uncertain. Per the germline V gene, CDR1 is MNHEY and CDR2 is SMNVEV (reference sequence). The CDR3 runs to 17 residues. The V end lost 7 bases, the J end lost 3 bases, and 21 bases lay between the germline ends. The CDR3 sequence: CASTPLPPRVSNEKLFF. DNA for the CDR3: TGTGCCAGCACTCCCCTGCCGCCGAGGGTTTCTAATGAAAAACTGTTTTTT. The full variable domain, rest sourced from reference TRBV27 and TRBJ1-4, is EAQVTQNPRYLITVTGKKLTVTCSQNMNHEYMSWYRQDPGLGLRQIYYSMNVEVTDKGDVPEGYKVSRKEKRNFPLILESPSPNQTSLYFCASTPLPPRVSNEKLFFGSGTQLSVL.

V gene TRBV30 combines with J gene TRBJ1-1, with TRBD1 as a possible D gene (5 bases). The CDR3 is made up of 14 amino acids. Germline V gives CDR1 GTSNPN, CDR2 SVGIG (reference sequence). Trimming removed 5 bases at V and 0 bases at J, with 13 bases between. DNA of the CDR3: TGTGCCTGGCACTCAGGGTTAATGAACACTGAAGCTTTCTTT. As protein: CAWHSGLMNTEAFF. Using reference TRBV30 and TRBJ1-1 for the parts outside the CDR3, the full variable domain is SQTIHQWPATLVQPVGSPLSLECTVEGTSNPNLYWYRQAAGRGLQLLFYSVGIGQISSEVPQNLSASRPQDRQFILSSKKLLLSDSGFYLCAWHSGLMNTEAFFGQGTRLTVV.

The chain joins TRBV5-1 to TRBJ2-3; D not resolved. V lost 5 bases and J lost 4, with 8 bases in between. The length of the CDR3 is 12 residues. Germline V gives CDR1 SGHRS, CDR2 YFSETQ. The CDR3 is CASRSQSDTQYF. CDR3 bases: TGCGCCAGCAGATCACAGTCAGATACGCAGTATTTT.

The chain joins TRBV19 to TRBJ1-5, with D possibly matching TRBD1 (5 bases). This CDR3 is built from 15 residues. The germline V and J ends were trimmed by 8 bases and 2 bases, with 16 bases remaining between them. Germline V gives CDR1 LNHDA, CDR2 SQIVND (reference sequence). The CDR3, as DNA: TGTGCCAGTCGTGGAGGGGACCTTGGCAATCAGCCCCAGCATTTT. Translating gives CASRGGDLGNQPQHF. Filled out from reference TRBV19 and TRBJ1-5, the complete variable domain reads DGGITQSPKYLFRKEGQNVTLSCEQNLNHDAMYWYRQDPGQGLRLIYYSQIVNDFQKGDIAEGYSVSREKKESFPLTVTSAQKNPTAFYLCASRGGDLGNQPQHFGDGTRLSIL.

The CDR3 protein is CASSLGASGINEQFF. The CDR3 bases are TGTGCCAGCAGCTTGGGGGCTAGCGGGATAAATGAGCAGTTCTTC. The chain links TRBV5-4 to TRBJ2-1; 9 bases align to TRBD2. The V segment lost 0 bases and the J segment 7 bases; nucleotides outside the gene matches: 5. The germline CDR1 and CDR2 sequences are SGHNT and YYREEE (reference sequence). The CDR3 sequence is 15 residues long.

The DNA for the CDR3 is TGTGCCAGCAGTTACTCCGGGACTAGCCCAGATACGCAGTATTTT. The encoded protein is CASSYSGTSPDTQYF. J is TRBJ2-3 and V is TRBV6-5, with TRBD2 matching over 9 bases. Germline CDR1 MNHEY, CDR2 SVGAGI. There are 15 residues in the CDR3. The J segment lost 4 bases and the V segment lost 0 bases, leaving 2 bases of the junction unmatched.

The rearrangement joins TRBV28 to TRBJ1-2; maybe TRBD1 (6 bases). The length of the CDR3 is 14 residues. Germline CDR1 reads MDHEN; CDR2 reads SYDVKM. V was pared by 5 bases and J by 5 bases, with 15 bases between. The CDR3, as DNA: TGTGCCAGCAGTCGACAGGCCTCGAGGTATGGCTACACCTTC. It codes for CASSRQASRYGYTF.

The J gene is TRBJ2-3, the V gene TRBV18; D may be TRBD1 (6 bases). The germline V and J ends were trimmed by 4 bases and 1 base, with 9 bases remaining between them. CDR1 and CDR2 (germline): KGHSH, LQKENI. The CDR3 covers 14 residues. CDR3 nucleotides: TGTGCCAGCTCACTTCACAGGGGCACAGATACGCAGTATTTT. Translation: CASSLHRGTDTQYF.

The chain employs TRBV6-5 and TRBJ2-1; 8 positions match TRBD1. This CDR3 is 15 amino acids long. Germline V gene data show CDR1 as MNHEY and CDR2 as SVGAGI. J gave up 9 bases and V 0 bases, and 7 bases lay outside the gene matches. The CDR3 reads CASSYSTAGGTEQFF. CDR3 DNA: TGTGCCAGCAGTTACTCGACGGCAGGGGGCACTGAGCAGTTCTTC.

The chain has TRBV2 and TRBJ2-7; 9 bases fit TRBD1. Germline CDR1 reads SNHLY; CDR2 reads FYNNEI. J lost 0 bases, V lost 7 bases, and 7 bases had no gene match. The CDR3 is 15 amino acids. The CDR3 protein is CASKKQGAVSYEQYF. CDR3 DNA: TGTGCCAGCAAAAAACAGGGGGCCGTCTCCTACGAGCAGTACTTC. The entire variable domain, with the rest obtained from reference TRBV2 and TRBJ2-7, is as follows: EPEVTQTPSHQVTQMGQEVILRCVPISNHLYFYWYRQILGQKVEFLVSFYNNEISEKSEIFDDQFSVERPDGSNFTLKIRSTKLEDSAMYFCASKKQGAVSYEQYFGPGTRLTVT.

J is TRBJ2-1 and V is TRBV6-5, with D perhaps matching TRBD1 (6 bases). Trimming stripped 2 bases from V and 10 bases from J, with 12 bases between. The CDR3 runs to 13 residues. The germline CDR1 and CDR2 sequences are MNHEY and SVGAGI. The CDR3 DNA follows: TGTGCCAGCAGTTACCGGGACACGGGAGAGCAGTTCTTC. Encoded protein: CASSYRDTGEQFF.